The TCR beta chain described here comes from a study of monozygotic twins with inflammatory bowel disease. The CDR3 has 14 residues. CDR1 is SGHTA, CDR2 FQGTGA, per germline. Reanalyzing the 5' RACE reads, TCRdb keeps one entry per CDR3 protein, without DNA. This sample's clone table lists approximately 400,000 distinct CDR3 sequences. Unfractionated whole blood yielded total RNA, and T cells were not sorted. Study conclusions and caveats: Comparison of concordant versus discordant twins revealed no difference in repertoire similarity, possibly due to limited power. Twins with IBD were found to have lower TCRbeta diversity (inverse Simpson) than healthy co-twins. Evidence did not back any single strong signal or clonotype linked to IBD.

A remark on this clonotype: Its antigen is currently unknown.

The rearrangement joins TRBV7-3 to TRBJ2-2. The TCR sequence derives from a human donor with ulcerative colitis or Crohn's disease, or a healthy co-twin of an affected twin (not recorded which). The source material was blood. The CDR3 here is CASSVLANTGELFF.